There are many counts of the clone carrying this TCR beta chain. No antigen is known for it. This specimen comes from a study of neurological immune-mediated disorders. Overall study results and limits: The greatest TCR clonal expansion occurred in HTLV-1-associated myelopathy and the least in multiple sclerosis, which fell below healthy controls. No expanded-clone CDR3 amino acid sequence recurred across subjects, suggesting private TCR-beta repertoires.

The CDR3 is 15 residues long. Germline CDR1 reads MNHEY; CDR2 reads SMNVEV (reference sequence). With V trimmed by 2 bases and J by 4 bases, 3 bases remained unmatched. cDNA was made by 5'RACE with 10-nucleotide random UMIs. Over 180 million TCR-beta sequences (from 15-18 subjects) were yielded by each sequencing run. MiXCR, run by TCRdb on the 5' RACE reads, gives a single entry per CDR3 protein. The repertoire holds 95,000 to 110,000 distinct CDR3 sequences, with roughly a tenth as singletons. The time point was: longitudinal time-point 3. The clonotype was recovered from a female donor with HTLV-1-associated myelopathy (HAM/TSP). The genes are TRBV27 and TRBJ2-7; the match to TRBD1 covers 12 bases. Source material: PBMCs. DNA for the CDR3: TGTGCCAGCAGTTTAACGGGACAGGGGGCTTACGAGCAGTACTTC. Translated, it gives CASSLTGQGAYEQYF.